The following is a TCR beta chain sequence with its context. Antigen specificity is unknown. This sample was taken from a study of T-cell reconstitution after alpha-beta-depleted transplantation in children. General observations from the study: Surviving recipient T cells and thymic progenitors underlay high day-60 TCRbeta diversity in some patients. Expanded graft clones numbering several hundred reportedly gave rise to alpha-beta T cells about two months after transplant. T cells produced anew were the main source of T-cell counts and diversity one year after transplant.

The TCRbeta library was prepared with unique molecular identifiers. Via MiXCR, TCRdb re-called the PCR reads, giving one row per CDR3 protein. Of 200,000 to 300,000 distinct CDR3 sequences listed, roughly 26% are singletons. J was trimmed by 7 bases and V by 3 bases; bases with no gene match: 6. CDR1 and CDR2 (germline): SGHAT, FQNNGV. This CDR3 is 15 amino acids long. Source: PBMCs, taken before TCRalphabeta/CD19-depleted stem cell transplant. V usage is TRBV11-2 and J usage is TRBJ2-1; TRBD1 agrees at 10 bases. The TCR comes from a girl aged 2 to 10 with Fanconi anemia, due to receive a stem cell transplant. CDR3 in amino acids: CASSFGQGVGNEQFF. The CDR3 DNA reads TGTGCCAGCAGCTTCGGACAGGGGGTTGGGAATGAGCAGTTCTTC. Using reference TRBV11-2 and TRBJ2-1 for the parts outside the CDR3, the full variable domain is EAGVAQSPRYKIIEKRQSVAFWCNPISGHATLYWYQQILGQGPKLLIQFQNNGVVDDSQLPKDRFSAERLKGVDSTLKIQPAKLEDSAVYLCASSFGQGVGNEQFFGPGTRLTVL.